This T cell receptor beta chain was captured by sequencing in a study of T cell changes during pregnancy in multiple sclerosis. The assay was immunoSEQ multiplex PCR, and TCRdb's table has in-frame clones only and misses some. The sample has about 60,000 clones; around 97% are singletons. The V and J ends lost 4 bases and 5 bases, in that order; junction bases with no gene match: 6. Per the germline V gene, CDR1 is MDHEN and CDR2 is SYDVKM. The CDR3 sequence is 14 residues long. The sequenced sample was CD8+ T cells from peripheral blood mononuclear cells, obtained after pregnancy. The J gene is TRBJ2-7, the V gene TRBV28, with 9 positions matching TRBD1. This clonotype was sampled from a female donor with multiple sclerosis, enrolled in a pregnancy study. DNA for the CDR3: TGTGCCAGCAGTTGGGGACAGGGAAGGGACGAGCAGTACTTC. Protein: CASSWGQGRDEQYF.